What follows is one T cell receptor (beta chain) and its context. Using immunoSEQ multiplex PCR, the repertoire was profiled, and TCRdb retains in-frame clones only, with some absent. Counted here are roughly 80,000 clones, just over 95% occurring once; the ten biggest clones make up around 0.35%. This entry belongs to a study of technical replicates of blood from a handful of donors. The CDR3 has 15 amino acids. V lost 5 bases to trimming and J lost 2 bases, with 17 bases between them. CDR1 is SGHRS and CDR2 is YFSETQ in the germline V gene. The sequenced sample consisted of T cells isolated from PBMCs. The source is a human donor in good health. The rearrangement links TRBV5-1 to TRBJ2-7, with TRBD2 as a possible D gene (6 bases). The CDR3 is CASSLTGEGPYEQYF. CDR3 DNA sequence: TGCGCCAGCAGTTTGACGGGAGAGGGGCCCTACGAGCAGTACTTC.